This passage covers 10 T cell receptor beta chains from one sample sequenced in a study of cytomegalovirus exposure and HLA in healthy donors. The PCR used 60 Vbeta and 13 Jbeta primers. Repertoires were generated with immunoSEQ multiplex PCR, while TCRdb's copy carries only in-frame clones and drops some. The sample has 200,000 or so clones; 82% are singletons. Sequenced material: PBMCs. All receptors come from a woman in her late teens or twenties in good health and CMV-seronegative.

The CDR3 DNA reads as TGTGCCAGCAGTGTAGCGGGAGGGCTGAACACCGGGGAGCTGTTTTTT. This encodes CASSVAGGLNTGELFF. The V and J genes are TRBV25-1 and TRBJ2-2, with TRBD2 matching 11 bases. This CDR3 contains 16 residues. V shed 4 bases and J 1 base; nucleotides not matched to a gene: 2. Germline CDR1 MGHDK, CDR2 SYGVNS.

CDR3 residues: CASSVAVATAYEQYF. CDR3 nucleotides: TGTGCCAGCAGCGTAGCGGTAGCGACCGCCTACGAGCAGTACTTC. The gene calls are TRBV9 and TRBJ2-7; TRBD2 is a possible D gene (5 bases). Germline CDR1 SGDLS, CDR2 YYNGEE. V lost 0 bases, J lost 2 bases, and 12 bases lay in between. This CDR3 has 15 amino acids.

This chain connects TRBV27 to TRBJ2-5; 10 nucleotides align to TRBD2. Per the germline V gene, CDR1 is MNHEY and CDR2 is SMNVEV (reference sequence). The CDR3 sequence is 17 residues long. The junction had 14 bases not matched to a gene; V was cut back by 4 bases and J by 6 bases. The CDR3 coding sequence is TGTGCCAGCAGTTCGGACGCTAGCGGGGGAGGGCCTAAGACCCAGTACTTC. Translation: CASSSDASGGGPKTQYF.

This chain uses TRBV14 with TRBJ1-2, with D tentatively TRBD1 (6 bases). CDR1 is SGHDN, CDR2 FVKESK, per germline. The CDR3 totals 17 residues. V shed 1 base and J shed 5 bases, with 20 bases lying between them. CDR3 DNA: TGTGCCAGCAGCCAAGTTGGGACACAGGGCGTTTATTATGGCTACACCTTC. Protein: CASSQVGTQGVYYGYTF.

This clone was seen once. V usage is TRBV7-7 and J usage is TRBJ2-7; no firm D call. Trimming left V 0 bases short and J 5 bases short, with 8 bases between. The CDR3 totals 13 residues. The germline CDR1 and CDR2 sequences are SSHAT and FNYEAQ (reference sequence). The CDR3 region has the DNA TGTGCCAGCAGCTTAGCGCAAACAGACGAGCAGTACTTC. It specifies CASSLAQTDEQYF.

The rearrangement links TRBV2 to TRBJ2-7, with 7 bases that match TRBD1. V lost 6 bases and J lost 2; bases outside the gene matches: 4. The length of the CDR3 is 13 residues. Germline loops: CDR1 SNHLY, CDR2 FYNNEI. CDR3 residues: CASRTGFAYEQYF. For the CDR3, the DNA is TGTGCCAGCAGGACAGGGTTCGCCTACGAGCAGTACTTC.

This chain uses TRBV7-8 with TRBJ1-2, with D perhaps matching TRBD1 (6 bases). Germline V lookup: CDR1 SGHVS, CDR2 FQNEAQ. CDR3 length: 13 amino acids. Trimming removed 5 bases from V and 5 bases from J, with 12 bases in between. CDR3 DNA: TGTGCCAGCAGCACCGGACAGACGTATGGCTACACCTTC. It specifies CASSTGQTYGYTF.

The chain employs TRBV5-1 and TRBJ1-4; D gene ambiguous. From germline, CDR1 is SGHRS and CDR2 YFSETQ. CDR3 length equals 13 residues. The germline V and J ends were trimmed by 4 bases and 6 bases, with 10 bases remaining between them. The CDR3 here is CASSNEAYEKLFF. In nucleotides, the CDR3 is TGCGCCAGCAGCAATGAGGCCTATGAAAAACTGTTTTTT.

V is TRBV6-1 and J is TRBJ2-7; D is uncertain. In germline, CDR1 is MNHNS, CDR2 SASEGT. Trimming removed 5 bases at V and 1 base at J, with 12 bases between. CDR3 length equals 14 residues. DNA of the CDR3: TGTGCCAGCAGTAGGCAGGCCAATTCCTACGAGCAGTACTTC. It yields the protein CASSRQANSYEQYF.

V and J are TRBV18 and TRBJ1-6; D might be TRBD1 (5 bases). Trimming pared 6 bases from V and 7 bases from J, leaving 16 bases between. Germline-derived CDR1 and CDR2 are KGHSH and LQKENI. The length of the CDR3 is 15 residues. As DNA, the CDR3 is TGTGCCAGCTCGAGCCGGGAGGGGACGAATTCACCCCTCCACTTT. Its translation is CASSSREGTNSPLHF. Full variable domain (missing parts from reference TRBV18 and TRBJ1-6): NAGVMQNPRHLVRRRGQEARLRCSPMKGHSHVYWYRQLPEEGLKFMVYLQKENIIDESGMPKERFSAEFPKEGPSILRIQQVVRGDSAAYFCASSSREGTNSPLHFGNGTRLTVT.